This T cell receptor (beta chain) was recovered during a study of beta chain features in type 1 diabetes. Overall study findings and caveats: Insertions were fewer and deletions more numerous at VDJ junctions in type 1 diabetes patients. PCR might pick shorter templates more often, in the same way for patients and controls. People with Type 1 diabetes carried modestly yet significantly shorter TCRB CDR3s in all four CD4+ subsets. Within the patient group, naive, central memory and Treg TCRB repertoires appeared more similar to each other than within healthy donors.

Sequencing targeted expressed TCRB transcripts, as all isolated RNA had been reverse transcribed. Here immunoSEQ multiplex PCR was the method, and the copy in TCRdb shows in-frame clones only, minus some. This table holds about 340,000 clones, approximately 12% found once. This clone was seen only a few times. Its specificity is not known. The CDR3 is made up of 14 amino acids. V lost 5 bases, J lost 1 base, and 2 bases stayed unmatched. Germline CDR1 SGHNT, CDR2 YYREEE (reference sequence). This clonotype was sampled from a woman between 18 and 29 years old with type 1 diabetes. Sequencing input: naive CD4+ T cells from blood. The genes are TRBV5-4 and TRBJ2-1, with 8 positions matching TRBD2. The CDR3 DNA sequence: TGTGCCAGCAGTCGGGAGGGGTCCTACAATGAGCAGTTCTTC. Amino acids: CASSREGSYNEQFF.